This section outlines one TCR beta chain sequence together with its context. The data were obtained in a study of blood T cell repertoires in COVID-19. The data were produced by immunoSEQ multiplex PCR, yet TCRdb's version contains in-frame clones alone and is incomplete. The profile shows around 230,000 clones, about nine tenths of them singletons. The sample comprised peripheral blood. The source of this sequence is a man in his sixties who had recovered from COVID-19.

CDR3: CASSLGVLAGASTDTQYF. Here the CDR3 DNA reads TGTGCCAGCAGCTTGGGGGTTTTAGCGGGGGCAAGCACAGATACGCAGTATTTT. The chain carries TRBV11-2 and TRBJ2-3; 9 positions agree with TRBD2. V gave up 3 bases and J gave up 0 bases; unmatched junction bases: 10. Germline V CDR1 and CDR2: SGHAT, FQNNGV. This CDR3 contains 18 residues. The entire variable domain, with the rest obtained from reference TRBV11-2 and TRBJ2-3, is as follows: EAGVAQSPRYKIIEKRQSVAFWCNPISGHATLYWYQQILGQGPKLLIQFQNNGVVDDSQLPKDRFSAERLKGVDSTLKIQPAKLEDSAVYLCASSLGVLAGASTDTQYFGPGTRLTVL.